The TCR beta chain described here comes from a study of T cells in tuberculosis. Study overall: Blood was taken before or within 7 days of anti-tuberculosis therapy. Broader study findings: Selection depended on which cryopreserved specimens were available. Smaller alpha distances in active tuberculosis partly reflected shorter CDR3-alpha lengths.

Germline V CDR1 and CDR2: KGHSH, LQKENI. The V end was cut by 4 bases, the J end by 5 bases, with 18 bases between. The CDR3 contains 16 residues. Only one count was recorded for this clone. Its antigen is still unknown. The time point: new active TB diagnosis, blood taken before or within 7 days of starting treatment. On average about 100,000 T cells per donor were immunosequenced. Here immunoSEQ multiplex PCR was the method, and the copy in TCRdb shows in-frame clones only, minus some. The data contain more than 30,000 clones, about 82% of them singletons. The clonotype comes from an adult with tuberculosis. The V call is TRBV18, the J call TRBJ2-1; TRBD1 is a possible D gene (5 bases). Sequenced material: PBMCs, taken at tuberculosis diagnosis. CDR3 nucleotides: TGTGCCAGCTCACTAAGGGGATACAGACGGAACAATGAGCAGTTCTTC. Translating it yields CASSLRGYRRNNEQFF.